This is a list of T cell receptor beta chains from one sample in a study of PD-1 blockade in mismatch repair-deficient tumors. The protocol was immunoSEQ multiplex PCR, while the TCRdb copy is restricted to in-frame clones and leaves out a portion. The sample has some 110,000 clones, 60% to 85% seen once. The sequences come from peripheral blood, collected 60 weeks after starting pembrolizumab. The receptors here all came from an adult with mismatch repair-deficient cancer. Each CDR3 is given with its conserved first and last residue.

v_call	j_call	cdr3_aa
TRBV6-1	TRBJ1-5	CASRLEGTDNQPQHF
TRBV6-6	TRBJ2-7	CASSYGSEGVLGEQYF
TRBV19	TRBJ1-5	CASSGTHNQPQHF
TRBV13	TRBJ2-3	CASSLGSRSTDTQYF
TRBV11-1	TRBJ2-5	CASSPLAALETQYF
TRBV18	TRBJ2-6	CASSPTGVGANVLTF
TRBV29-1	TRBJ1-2	CSVSKSDSFNYGYTF
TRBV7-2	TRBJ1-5	CASSLVGRGRRTQPQHF
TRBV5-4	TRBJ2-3	CASSLKVASISDTQYF
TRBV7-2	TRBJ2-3	CASSLASGRADTQYF
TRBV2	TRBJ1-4	CASRTGTDDEKLFF